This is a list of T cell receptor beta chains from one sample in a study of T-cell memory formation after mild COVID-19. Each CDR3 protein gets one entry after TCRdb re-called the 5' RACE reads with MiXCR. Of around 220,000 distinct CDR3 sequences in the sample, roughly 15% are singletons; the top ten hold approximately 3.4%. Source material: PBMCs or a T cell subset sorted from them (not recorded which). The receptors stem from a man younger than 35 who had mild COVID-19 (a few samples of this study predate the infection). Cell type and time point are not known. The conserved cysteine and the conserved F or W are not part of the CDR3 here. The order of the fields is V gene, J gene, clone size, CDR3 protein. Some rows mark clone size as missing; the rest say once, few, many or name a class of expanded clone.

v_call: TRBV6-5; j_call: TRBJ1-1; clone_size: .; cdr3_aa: ASHGGGSDTEAF
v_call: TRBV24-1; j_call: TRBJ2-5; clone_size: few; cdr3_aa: ATSDPTGDREETQY
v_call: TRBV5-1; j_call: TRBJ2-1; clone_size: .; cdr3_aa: ASSLESFTNEQF
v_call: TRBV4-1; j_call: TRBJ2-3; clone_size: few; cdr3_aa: ASSVGPAGVFTDTQY
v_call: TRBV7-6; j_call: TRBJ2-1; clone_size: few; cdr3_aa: ASSKTQGFGEQF
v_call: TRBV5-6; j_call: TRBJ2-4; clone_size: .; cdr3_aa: ASSSLAGVNAKNIQY
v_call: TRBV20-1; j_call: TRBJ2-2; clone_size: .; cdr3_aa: SARTSGGTGELF
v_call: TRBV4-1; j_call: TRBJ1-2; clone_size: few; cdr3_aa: ASSQVGLNYGYT
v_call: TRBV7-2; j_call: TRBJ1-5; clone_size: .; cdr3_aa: ASSFREGEQPQH
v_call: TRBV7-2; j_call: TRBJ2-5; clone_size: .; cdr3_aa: ASSYARGFRETQY
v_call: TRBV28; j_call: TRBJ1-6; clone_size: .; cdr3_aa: ASSPDLDSPLH
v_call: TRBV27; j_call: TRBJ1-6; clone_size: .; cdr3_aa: ASSLMGWGSTLH
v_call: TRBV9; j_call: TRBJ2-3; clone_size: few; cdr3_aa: ASSLGLGPDTQY
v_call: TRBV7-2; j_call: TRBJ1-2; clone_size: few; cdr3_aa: ASSPRRTNYGYT
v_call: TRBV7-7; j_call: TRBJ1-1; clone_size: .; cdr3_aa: ASSARVNTEAF
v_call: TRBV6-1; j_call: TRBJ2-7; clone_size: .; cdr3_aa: ASSEAVQLEQY
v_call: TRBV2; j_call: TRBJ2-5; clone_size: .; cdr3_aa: ASTEGETQY